This TCR beta chain was recovered during a study of identifying expanded T cells in peripheral blood. Study results and caveats: Variance in clone template counts between approximately two-week samples significantly increased with total template count across all healthy donors. Differentially abundant clones: around 1.2 between replicates, approximately 16 at about 13 days, over 18 at four.

Assay used: immunoSEQ multiplex PCR; TCRdb lists only in-frame clones, some missing. The sample yields about 74,000 clones, 84% seen once. The CDR3 has 15 residues. Germline assignment: CDR1 SEHNR and CDR2 FQNEAQ (reference sequence). Losses at the gene ends were 6 bases for V and 1 base for J; bases not matched to a gene: 5. Notes on this clone: Its antigen is unidentified.

The chain recombines TRBV7-9 with TRBJ2-2, with 7 bases identical to TRBD2. The clonotype was recovered from a person between 18 and 75 years old in good health. The specimen sequenced was blood. CDR3 DNA: TGTGCCAGCAGACCCAGCGGGGAGAACACCGGGGAGCTGTTTTTT. Its translation is CASRPSGENTGELFF.